The present entry profiles one T cell receptor beta chain with its context. Its antigen remains unidentified. The data stem from a study of T cell responses to AZD1222 COVID-19 vaccine. V lost 3 bases and J lost 4; bases outside the gene matches: 1. CDR3 length: 15 amino acids. The germline V gene encodes CDR1 SNHLY and CDR2 FYNNEI. Produced via immunoSEQ multiplex PCR; TCRdb's table is partial and in-frame only. This table holds around 100,000 clones, 86% found once. Study outcomes and limitations: Just a handful of AZD1222 recipients were seropositive at baseline. Among the donors, most were white British and more were female, and clonal diversity was possibly underestimated. Reportedly, nearly half the spike-specific TCRs target unmutated variant regions. At 160-218 and 743-854, vaccine-associated CD4 TCRs were dominant, and they spanned spike.

This material consisted of peripheral blood, taken on day 0 of AZD1222 vaccination. The V and J genes are TRBV2 and TRBJ1-6, with TRBD1 matching over 9 bases. The TCR originated in an adult in good health. The CDR3 DNA follows: TGTGCCAGCAGTGAGGACAGGGGTTATAATTCACCCCTCCACTTT. This codes for CASSEDRGYNSPLHF.